Listed below are T cell receptor beta chains from one sample, sequenced in a study of glioma-infiltrating T cells. TCRdb reanalysed the multiplex PCR reads using MiXCR and keeps one entry per CDR3 protein. The sample holds under 130,000 distinct CDR3 sequences, around 28% seen once. The material sequenced was glioma tissue, nonneoplastic brain tissue, or PBMCs (not recorded which). Receptor source: a human donor with low-grade glioma or glioblastoma, undergoing nonglioma brain surgery, or in good health (not recorded which). The CDR3 runs from the conserved cysteine through the conserved F or W. The D gene is left open where the match is weak. Expanded clones are given a class, and other clones once, few, many or no size at all.

d_gene,abundance,v_gene,j_gene,CDR3nt,CDR3aa
NA,NA,TRBV11-1,TRBJ1-6,TGTGCCAGCAGCTTACCCGGAACTCGAGCCCTCCACTTT,CASSLPGTRALHF
NA,NA,TRBV4-2,TRBJ1-2,TGTGCCAGCAGCCAAGACCGGGACACCTATGGCTACACCTTC,CASSQDRDTYGYTF
NA,NA,TRBV25-1,TRBJ1-5,TGTGCCAGCAGCCCCGGGTGGGCCCAGCATTTT,CASSPGWAQHF
NA,NA,TRBV19,TRBJ1-5,TGTGCCAGTGGGGACGTAAGTGAGGATCAGCCCCAGCATTTT,CASGDVSEDQPQHF
TRBD1,many,TRBV6-1,TRBJ2-2,TGTGCCAGCAACCGGGACAGGGGCACCGGGGAGCTGTTTTTT,CASNRDRGTGELFF
NA,NA,TRBV6-1,TRBJ1-4,TGTGCCAGCCGGGAAGGCACTAATGAAAAACTGTTTTTT,CASREGTNEKLFF
NA,few,TRBV12-3/TRBV12-4,TRBJ1-1,TGTGCCAGCGCCTCAGACATGAGGGGGAACACTGAAGCTTTCTTT,CASASDMRGNTEAFF
TRBD2,NA,TRBV4-1,TRBJ2-3,TGCGCCAGCAGCCAAGGGGAACTAGCGGGGGGAAATACGCAGTATTTT,CASSQGELAGGNTQYF
NA,many,TRBV19,TRBJ1-1,TGTGCCAGTAGTGAGGGCGCTTTGAACACTGAAGCTTTCTTT,CASSEGALNTEAFF
NA,few,TRBV7-2,TRBJ1-6,TGTGCCAGCAGCTTAGAAGGGACAAAAAATTCACCCCTCCACTTT,CASSLEGTKNSPLHF
NA,NA,TRBV18,TRBJ1-5,TGTGCCAGCTCACTAGCCTTGGACAGCCTAAATCAGCCCCAGCATTTT,CASSLALDSLNQPQHF
NA,few,TRBV4-2,TRBJ2-5,TGTGCCAGCAGCCAAGATCGTATGAGGGGGTGGGAGACCCAGTACTTC,CASSQDRMRGWETQYF
NA,NA,TRBV5-1,TRBJ1-5,TGCGCCAGCAGCCCAGGGGTTAGCAATCAGCCCCAGCATTTT,CASSPGVSNQPQHF
NA,NA,TRBV6-2/TRBV6-3,TRBJ2-7,TGTGCCAGCAGTTCCGTCAGCTCCTACGAGCAGTACTTC,CASSSVSSYEQYF
NA,NA,TRBV18,TRBJ2-7,TGTGCCAGCTCCCGGGGAGACTACAATGAGCAGTACTTC,CASSRGDYNEQYF
TRBD2,many,TRBV6-1,TRBJ2-2,TGTGCCAGCTACAGCGGGGGCACCGGGGAGCTGTTTTTT,CASYSGGTGELFF
NA,many,TRBV24-1,TRBJ2-2,TGTGCCACCAGTGATTTAGCCGGGGATCGAGACACCGGGGAGCTGTTTTTT,CATSDLAGDRDTGELFF
NA,NA,TRBV3-1,TRBJ1-6,TGTGCCAGCAGCCAACTCACAGGAGATAATTCACCCCTCCACTTT,CASSQLTGDNSPLHF
TRBD1,once,TRBV24-1,TRBJ2-1,TGTGCCACCAGTGAACCAGACAGGGGGCCAAGGAATGAGCAGTTCTTC,CATSEPDRGPRNEQFF
NA,NA,TRBV7-9,TRBJ1-2,TGTGCCAGCAGCCCAGGGGACGGCAACTTAAGAGGCTACACCTTC,CASSPGDGNLRGYTF
NA,NA,TRBV12-3/TRBV12-4,TRBJ2-7,TGTGCCAGCAGTTTAGATGTGGGGGTGAACTACGAGCAGTACTTC,CASSLDVGVNYEQYF
TRBD2,few,TRBV7-3,TRBJ2-2,TGTGCCAGCAGCTTAACCCCAACTAGCGCCGGGGAGCTGTTTTTT,CASSLTPTSAGELFF
NA,few,TRBV5-8,TRBJ2-7,TGTGCCAGCAGCCCATGGGCGAGAGCGAACTACGAGCAGTACTTC,CASSPWARANYEQYF
TRBD1,many,TRBV3-1,TRBJ1-2,TGTGCCAGCAGCCCGACAGGGTATGGCTACACCTTC,CASSPTGYGYTF
NA,NA,TRBV4-2,TRBJ1-5,TGTGCCAGCAGCCAAGATATATCTCAGGGAGGGTGGCAGCCCCAGCATTTT,CASSQDISQGGWQPQHF
NA,many,TRBV7-2,TRBJ2-3,TGTGCCAGCAGCTTAGCCCCCCAAGGGCGCACAGATACGCAGTATTTT,CASSLAPQGRTDTQYF
NA,NA,TRBV5-1,TRBJ1-2,TGCGCCAGCAGCTCGACAGGCTCCCCTAACTATGGCTACACCTTC,CASSSTGSPNYGYTF
NA,NA,TRBV11-2,TRBJ1-3,TGTGCCAGCAGCTTGGTGGGAAACACCATATATTTT,CASSLVGNTIYF
TRBD2,few,TRBV12-3/TRBV12-4,TRBJ2-1,TGTGCCAGCAGTATTACCCTAGCGGGGAAGACGTGGGAGCAGTTCTTC,CASSITLAGKTWEQFF
NA,many,TRBV14,TRBJ1-6,TGTGCCAGCAGAGCGGAACCGGCATCCATCTCACCCCTCCACTTT,CASRAEPASISPLHF
NA,NA,TRBV7-9,TRBJ1-3,TGTGCCAGCAGCTCAGGGGCAGGTGGAAACACCATATATTTT,CASSSGAGGNTIYF
TRBD2,many,TRBV20-1,TRBJ2-7,TGCAGTGCTAGCTCTAGCGGGGGGGATCGGCAGTACTTC,CSASSSGGDRQYF